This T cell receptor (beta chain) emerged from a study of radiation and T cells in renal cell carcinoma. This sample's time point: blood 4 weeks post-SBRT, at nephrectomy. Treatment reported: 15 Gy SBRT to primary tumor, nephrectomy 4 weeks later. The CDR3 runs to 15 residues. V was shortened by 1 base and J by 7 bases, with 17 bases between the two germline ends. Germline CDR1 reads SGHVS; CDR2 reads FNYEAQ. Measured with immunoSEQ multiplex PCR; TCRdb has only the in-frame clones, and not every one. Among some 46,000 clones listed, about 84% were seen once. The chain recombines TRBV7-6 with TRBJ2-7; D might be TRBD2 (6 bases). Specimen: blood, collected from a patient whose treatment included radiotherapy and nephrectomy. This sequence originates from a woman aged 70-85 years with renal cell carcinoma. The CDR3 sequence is CASSLGSGRGWEQYF. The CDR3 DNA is TGTGCCAGCAGCTTAGGGTCAGGGCGGGGATGGGAGCAGTACTTC.